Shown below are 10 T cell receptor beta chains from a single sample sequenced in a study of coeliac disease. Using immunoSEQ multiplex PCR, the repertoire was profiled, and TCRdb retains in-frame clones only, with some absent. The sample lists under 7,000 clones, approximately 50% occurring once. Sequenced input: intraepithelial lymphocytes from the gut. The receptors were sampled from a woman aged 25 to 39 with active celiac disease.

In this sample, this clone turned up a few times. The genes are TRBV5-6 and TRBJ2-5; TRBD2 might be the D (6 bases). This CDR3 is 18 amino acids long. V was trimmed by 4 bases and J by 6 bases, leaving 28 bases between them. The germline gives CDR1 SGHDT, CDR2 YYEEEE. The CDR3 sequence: CASSPDSGVWGFAKTQYF. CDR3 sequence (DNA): TGTGCCAGCAGCCCCGATTCGGGGGTCTGGGGTTTTGCAAAGACCCAGTACTTC.

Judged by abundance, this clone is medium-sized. The CDR3 loop is CASSQRGYEQYF. Written as DNA, the CDR3 is TGTGCCAGCAGCCAAAGAGGATACGAGCAGTACTTC. This sequence joins TRBV14 and TRBJ2-7; D uncertain. V was pared by 2 bases and J by 4 bases, with 6 bases between. Germline V lookup: CDR1 SGHDN, CDR2 FVKESK. The CDR3 covers 12 residues.

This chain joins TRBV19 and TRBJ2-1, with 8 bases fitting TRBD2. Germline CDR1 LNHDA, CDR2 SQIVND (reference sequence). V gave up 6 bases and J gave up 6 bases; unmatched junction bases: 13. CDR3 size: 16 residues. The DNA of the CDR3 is TGTGCCAGTAGCTCACCGGGGGGGCCATTGGGCAATGAGCAGTTCTTC. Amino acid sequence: CASSSPGGPLGNEQFF.

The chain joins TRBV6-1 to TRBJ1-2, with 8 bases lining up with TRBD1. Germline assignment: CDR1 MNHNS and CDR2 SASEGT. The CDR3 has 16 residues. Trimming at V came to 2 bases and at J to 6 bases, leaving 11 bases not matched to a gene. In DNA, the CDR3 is TGTGCCAGCAGTGAATGGATCCCCCGCAGGGGGCATGGCTACACCTTC. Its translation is CASSEWIPRRGHGYTF.

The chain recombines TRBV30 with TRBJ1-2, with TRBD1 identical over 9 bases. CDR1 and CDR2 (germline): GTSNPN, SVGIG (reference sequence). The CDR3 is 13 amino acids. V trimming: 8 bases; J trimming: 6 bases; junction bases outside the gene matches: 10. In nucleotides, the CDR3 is TGTGCCACACAGGGGGCGCGAGTGAATGGCTACACCTTC. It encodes CATQGARVNGYTF.

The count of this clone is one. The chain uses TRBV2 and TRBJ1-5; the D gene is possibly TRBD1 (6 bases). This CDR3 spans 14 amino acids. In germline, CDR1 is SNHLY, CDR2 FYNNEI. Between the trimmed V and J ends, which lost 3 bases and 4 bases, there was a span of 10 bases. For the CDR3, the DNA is TGTGCCAGCAGTGAGACAGGTTGGAATCAGCCCCAGCATTTT. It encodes CASSETGWNQPQHF.

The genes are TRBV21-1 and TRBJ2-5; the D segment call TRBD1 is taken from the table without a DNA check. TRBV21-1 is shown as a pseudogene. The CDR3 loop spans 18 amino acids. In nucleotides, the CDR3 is TGTGCCAGCAGCAAGAGGGCTCAGGGCCAGGGGGCAGGAGAGACCCAGTACTTC. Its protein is CASSKRAQGQGAGETQYF.

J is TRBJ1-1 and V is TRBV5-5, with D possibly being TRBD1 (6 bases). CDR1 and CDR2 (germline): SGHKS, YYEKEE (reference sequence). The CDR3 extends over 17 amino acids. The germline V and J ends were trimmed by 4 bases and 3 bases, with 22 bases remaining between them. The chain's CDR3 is CASSMGAWGLGDTEAFF. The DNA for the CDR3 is TGTGCCAGCAGCATGGGGGCCTGGGGCTTAGGGGACACTGAAGCTTTCTTT.

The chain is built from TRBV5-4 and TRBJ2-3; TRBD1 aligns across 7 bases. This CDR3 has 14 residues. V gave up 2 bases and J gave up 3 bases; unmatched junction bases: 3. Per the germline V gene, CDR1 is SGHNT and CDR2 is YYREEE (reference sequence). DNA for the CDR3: TGTGCCAGCAGCTTCGAGGGGGCGACAGATACGCAGTATTTT. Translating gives CASSFEGATDTQYF.

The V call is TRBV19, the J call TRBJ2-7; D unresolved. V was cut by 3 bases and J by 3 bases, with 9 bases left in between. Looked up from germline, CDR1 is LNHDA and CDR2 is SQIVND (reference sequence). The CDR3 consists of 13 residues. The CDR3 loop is CASSILVGYEQYF. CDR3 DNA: TGTGCCAGTAGTATCCTGGTCGGCTACGAGCAGTACTTC.